This TCR beta chain emerged from a study of T cell responses to AZD1222 COVID-19 vaccine. Profiling relied on immunoSEQ multiplex PCR, and the TCRdb table lists in-frame clones only, not all of them. Of some 150,000 clones in the sample, around 91% were seen once. The sample in question was peripheral blood, obtained on day 0 of AZD1222 vaccination. The TCR comes from an adult in good health.

The CDR3 here is CASSRGGYSYEQYF. In DNA form, the CDR3 reads TGTGCCAGCAGCCGAGGGGGGTATTCTTACGAGCAGTACTTC. V usage is TRBV7-9 and J usage is TRBJ2-7; perhaps D is TRBD1 or TRBD2 (6 bases each). There are 14 residues in the CDR3. Germline CDR1 SEHNR, CDR2 FQNEAQ (reference sequence). Trimming left V 5 bases short and J 4 bases short, with 15 bases between.